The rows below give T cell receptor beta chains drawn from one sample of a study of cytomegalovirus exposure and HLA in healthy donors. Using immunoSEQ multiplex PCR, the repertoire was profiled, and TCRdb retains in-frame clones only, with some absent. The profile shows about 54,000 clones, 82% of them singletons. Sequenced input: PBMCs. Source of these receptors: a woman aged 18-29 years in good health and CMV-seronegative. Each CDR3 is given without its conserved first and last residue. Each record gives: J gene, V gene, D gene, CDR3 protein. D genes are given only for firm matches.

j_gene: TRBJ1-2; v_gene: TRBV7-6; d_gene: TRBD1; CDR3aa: ASSLEGPGGADGYT
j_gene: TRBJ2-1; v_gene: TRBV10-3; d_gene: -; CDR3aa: AIRGLDYNEQF
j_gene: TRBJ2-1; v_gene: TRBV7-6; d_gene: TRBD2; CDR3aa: ASSLGTSGRGGGQF
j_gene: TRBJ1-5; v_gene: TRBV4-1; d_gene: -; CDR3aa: ASSRGNNQPQH
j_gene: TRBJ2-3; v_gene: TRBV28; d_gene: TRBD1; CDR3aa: ASSFQGTGPDTQY
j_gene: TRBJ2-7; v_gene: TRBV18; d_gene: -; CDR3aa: ASSPIRGGEQY
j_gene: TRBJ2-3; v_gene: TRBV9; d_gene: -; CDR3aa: ASSVVQGGSDTQY
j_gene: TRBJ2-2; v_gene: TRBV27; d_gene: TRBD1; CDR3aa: ASSAGTVANTGELF
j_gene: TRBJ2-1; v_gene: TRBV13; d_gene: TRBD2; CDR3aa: ASNPSGSDPINYNEQF
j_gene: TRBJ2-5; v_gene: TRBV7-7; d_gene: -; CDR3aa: ASSPNGGQETQY
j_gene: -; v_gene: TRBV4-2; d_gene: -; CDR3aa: ASRPLGSSYEQY
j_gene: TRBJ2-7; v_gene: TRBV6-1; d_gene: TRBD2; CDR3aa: ASSEMTSGASYEQY
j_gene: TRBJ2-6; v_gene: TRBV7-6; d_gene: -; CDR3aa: ASSQGSGMGANGLT
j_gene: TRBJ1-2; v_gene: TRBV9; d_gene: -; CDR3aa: ASSVGGDRNYGYT
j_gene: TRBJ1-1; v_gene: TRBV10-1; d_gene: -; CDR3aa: ASSQHGQSTEAF
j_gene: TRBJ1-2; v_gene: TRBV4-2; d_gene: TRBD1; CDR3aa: ASSQLDRENYGYT
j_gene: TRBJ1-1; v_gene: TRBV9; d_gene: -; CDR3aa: ASSVDGGMNTEAF
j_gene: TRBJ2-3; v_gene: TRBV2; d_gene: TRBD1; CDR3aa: ASSGEGTVRRDTQY
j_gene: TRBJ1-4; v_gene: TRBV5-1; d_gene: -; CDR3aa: ASSLLVGANEKLF
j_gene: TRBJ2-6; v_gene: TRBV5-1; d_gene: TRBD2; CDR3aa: ASSLALAGGSSGANGLT
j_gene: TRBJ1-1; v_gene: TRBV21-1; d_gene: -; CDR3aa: ASSSSRDRGHFTEAF
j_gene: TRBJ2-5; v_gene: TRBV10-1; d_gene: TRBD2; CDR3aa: ASSDHRGSSGHQETQY
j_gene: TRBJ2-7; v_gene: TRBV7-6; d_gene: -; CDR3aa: ASSLDAYTYEQY
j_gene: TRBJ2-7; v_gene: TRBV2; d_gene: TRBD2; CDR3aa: ASSVRLAQSEQY
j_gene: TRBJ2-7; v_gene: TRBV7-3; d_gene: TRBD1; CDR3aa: ASSPGTGSYEQY
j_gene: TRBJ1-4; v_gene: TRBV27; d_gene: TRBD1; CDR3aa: ASSPRQGNVEKLF
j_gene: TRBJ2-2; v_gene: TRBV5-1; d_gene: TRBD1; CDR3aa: ASSFEGTANTGELF
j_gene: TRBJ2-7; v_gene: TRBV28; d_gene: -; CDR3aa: ASLDSLVLY
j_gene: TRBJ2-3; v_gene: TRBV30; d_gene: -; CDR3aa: AWSVRAGLPKGDTQY
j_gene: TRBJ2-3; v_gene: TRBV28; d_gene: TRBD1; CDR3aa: ASREQGSLGTDTQY
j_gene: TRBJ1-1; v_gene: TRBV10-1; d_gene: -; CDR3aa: ASSESSGEVVKAF
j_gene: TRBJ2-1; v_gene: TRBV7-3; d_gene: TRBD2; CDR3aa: ASSSGTSGLNEQF
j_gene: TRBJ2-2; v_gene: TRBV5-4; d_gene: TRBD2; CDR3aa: ASSLEGRSGTNTGELF
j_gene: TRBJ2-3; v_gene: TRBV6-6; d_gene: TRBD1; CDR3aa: ASSARDRGGTDTQY
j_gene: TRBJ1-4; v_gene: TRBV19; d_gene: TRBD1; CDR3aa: ASSATGSLF
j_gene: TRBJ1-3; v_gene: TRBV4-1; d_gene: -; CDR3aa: ASKQYYRSSGNTIY
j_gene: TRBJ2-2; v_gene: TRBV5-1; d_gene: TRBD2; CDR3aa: ASSLAGEVGELF
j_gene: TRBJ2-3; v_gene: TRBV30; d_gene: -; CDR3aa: AWSVMWVQGRGRTDTQY